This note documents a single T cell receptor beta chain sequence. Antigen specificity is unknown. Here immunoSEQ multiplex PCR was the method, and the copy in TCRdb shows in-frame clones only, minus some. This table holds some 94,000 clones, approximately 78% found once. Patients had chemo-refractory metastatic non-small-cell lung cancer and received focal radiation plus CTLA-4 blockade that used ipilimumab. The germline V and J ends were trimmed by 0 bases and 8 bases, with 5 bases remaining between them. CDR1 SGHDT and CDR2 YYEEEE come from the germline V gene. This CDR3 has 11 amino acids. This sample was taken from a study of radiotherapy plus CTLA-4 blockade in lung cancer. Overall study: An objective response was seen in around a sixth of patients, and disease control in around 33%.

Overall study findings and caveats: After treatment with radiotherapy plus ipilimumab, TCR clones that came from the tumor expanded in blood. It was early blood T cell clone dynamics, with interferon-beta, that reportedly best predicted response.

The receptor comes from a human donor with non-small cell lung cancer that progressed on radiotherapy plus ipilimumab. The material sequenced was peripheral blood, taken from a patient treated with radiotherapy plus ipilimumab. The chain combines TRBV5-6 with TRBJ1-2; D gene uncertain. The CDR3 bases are TGTGCCAGCAGCTTGGATGGGGGCTACACCTTC. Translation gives CASSLDGGYTF. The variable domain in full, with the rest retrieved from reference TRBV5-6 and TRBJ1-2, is DAGVTQSPTHLIKTRGQQVTLRCSPKSGHDTVSWYQQALGQGPQFIFQYYEEEERQRGNFPDRFSGHQFPNYSSELNVNALLLGDSALYLCASSLDGGYTFGSGTRLTVV.